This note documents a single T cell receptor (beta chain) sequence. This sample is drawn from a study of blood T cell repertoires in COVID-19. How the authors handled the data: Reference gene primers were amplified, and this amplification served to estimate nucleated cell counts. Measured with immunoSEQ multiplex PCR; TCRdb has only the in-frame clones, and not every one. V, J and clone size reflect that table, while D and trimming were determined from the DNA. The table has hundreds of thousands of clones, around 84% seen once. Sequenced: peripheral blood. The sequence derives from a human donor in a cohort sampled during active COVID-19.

CDR3 sequence: CASSLGTGTGGRNGYTF. Here the CDR3 DNA reads TGTGCCAGCAGCTTAGGGACAGGGACAGGGGGTAGGAATGGCTACACCTTC. The genes are TRBV11-2 and TRBJ1-2; 11 bases are a match to TRBD1. CDR1 and CDR2 from the germline V gene are SGHAT and FQNNGV. The CDR3 covers 17 residues. With 1 base clipped from V and 6 bases from J, the junction kept 10 bases outside the gene matches.